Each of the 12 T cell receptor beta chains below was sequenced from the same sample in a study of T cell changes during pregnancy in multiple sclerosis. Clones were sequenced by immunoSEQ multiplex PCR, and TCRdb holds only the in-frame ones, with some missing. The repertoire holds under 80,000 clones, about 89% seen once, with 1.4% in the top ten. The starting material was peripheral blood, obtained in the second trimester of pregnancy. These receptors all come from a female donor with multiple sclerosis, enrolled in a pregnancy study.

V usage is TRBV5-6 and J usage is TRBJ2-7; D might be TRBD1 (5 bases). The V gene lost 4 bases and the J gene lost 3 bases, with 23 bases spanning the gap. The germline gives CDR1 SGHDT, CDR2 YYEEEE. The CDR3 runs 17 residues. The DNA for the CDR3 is TGTGCCAGCAGCGGGATTGGGAAGAAGGACAAGATCTACGAGCAGTACTTC. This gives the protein CASSGIGKKDKIYEQYF.

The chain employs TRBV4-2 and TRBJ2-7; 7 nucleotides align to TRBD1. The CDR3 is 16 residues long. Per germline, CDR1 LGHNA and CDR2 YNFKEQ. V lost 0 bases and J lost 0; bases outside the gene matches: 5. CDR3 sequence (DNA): TGTGCCAGCAGCCAAGAGGGGGCAGGGGGCTCCTACGAGCAGTACTTC. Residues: CASSQEGAGGSYEQYF.

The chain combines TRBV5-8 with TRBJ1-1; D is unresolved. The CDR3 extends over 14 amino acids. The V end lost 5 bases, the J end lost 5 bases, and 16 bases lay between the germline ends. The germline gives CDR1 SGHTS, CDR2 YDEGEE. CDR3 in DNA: TGTGCCAGCAGGGACGCTAGGAGAGGGACTGAAGCTTTCTTT. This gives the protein CASRDARRGTEAFF.

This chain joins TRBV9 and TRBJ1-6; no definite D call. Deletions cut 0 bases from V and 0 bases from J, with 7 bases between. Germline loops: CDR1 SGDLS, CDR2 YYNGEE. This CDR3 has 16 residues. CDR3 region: CASSVGWSSYNSPLHF. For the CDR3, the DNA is TGTGCCAGCAGCGTAGGTTGGAGCTCCTATAATTCACCCCTCCACTTT.

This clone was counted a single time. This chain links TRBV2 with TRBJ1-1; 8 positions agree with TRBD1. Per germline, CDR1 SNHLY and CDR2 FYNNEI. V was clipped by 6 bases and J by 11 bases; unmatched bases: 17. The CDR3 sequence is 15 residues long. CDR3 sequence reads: CASSPYKVGQGLAFF. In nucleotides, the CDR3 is TGTGCCAGCAGCCCCTATAAAGTTGGACAGGGTTTGGCTTTCTTT.

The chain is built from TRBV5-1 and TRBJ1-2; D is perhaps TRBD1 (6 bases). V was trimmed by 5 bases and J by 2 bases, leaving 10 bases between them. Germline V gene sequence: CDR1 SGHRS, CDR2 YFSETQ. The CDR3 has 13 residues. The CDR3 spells CASRFDRNYGYTF. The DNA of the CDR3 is TGCGCCAGCAGATTCGACAGGAACTATGGCTACACCTTC. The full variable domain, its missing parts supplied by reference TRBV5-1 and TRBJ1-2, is KAGVTQTPRYLIKTRGQQVTLSCSPISGHRSVSWYQQTPGQGLQFLFEYFSETQRNKGNFPGRFSGRQFSNSRSEMNVSTLELGDSALYLCASRFDRNYGYTFGSGTRLTVV.

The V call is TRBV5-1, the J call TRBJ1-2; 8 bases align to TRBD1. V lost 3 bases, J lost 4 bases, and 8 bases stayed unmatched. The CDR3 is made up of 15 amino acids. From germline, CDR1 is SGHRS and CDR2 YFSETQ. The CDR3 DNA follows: TGCGCCAGCAGCTGGGGACAGGACTACTTCTATGGCTACACCTTC. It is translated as CASSWGQDYFYGYTF.

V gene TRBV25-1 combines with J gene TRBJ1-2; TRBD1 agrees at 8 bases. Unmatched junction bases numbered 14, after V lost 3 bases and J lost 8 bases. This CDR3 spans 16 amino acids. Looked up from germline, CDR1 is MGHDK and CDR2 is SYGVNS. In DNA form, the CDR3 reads TGTGCCAGCAGTGACGGCAGGGGGCGCAGGGTGGGGGGCTACACCTTC. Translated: CASSDGRGRRVGGYTF.

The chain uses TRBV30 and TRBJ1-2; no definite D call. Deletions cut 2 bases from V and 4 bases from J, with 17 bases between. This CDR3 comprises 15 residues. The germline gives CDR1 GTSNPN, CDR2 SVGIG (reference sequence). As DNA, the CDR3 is TGTGCCTGGAGTAGCGGCCCTCAACCGCTCTATGGCTACACCTTC. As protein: CAWSSGPQPLYGYTF.

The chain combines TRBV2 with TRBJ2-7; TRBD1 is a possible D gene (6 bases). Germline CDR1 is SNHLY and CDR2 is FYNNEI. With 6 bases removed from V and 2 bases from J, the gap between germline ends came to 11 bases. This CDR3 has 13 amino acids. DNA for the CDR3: TGTGCCAGCAGGATACAGGGAACCTACGAGCAGTACTTC. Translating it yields CASRIQGTYEQYF.

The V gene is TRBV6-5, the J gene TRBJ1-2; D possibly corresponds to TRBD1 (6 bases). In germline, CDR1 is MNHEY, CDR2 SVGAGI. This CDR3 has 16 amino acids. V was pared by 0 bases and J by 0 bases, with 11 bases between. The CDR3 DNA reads TGTGCCAGCAGTTACTCCGTGGGGGCCTCTAACTATGGCTACACCTTC. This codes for CASSYSVGASNYGYTF.

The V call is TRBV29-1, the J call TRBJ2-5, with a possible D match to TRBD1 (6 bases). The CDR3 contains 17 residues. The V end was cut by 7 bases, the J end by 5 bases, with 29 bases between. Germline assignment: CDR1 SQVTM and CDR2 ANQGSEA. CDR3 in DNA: TGCAGCGCCGAAAGGTTGCGAGGACCAGGGGTAAGGGAGACCCAGTACTTC. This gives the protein CSAERLRGPGVRETQYF.